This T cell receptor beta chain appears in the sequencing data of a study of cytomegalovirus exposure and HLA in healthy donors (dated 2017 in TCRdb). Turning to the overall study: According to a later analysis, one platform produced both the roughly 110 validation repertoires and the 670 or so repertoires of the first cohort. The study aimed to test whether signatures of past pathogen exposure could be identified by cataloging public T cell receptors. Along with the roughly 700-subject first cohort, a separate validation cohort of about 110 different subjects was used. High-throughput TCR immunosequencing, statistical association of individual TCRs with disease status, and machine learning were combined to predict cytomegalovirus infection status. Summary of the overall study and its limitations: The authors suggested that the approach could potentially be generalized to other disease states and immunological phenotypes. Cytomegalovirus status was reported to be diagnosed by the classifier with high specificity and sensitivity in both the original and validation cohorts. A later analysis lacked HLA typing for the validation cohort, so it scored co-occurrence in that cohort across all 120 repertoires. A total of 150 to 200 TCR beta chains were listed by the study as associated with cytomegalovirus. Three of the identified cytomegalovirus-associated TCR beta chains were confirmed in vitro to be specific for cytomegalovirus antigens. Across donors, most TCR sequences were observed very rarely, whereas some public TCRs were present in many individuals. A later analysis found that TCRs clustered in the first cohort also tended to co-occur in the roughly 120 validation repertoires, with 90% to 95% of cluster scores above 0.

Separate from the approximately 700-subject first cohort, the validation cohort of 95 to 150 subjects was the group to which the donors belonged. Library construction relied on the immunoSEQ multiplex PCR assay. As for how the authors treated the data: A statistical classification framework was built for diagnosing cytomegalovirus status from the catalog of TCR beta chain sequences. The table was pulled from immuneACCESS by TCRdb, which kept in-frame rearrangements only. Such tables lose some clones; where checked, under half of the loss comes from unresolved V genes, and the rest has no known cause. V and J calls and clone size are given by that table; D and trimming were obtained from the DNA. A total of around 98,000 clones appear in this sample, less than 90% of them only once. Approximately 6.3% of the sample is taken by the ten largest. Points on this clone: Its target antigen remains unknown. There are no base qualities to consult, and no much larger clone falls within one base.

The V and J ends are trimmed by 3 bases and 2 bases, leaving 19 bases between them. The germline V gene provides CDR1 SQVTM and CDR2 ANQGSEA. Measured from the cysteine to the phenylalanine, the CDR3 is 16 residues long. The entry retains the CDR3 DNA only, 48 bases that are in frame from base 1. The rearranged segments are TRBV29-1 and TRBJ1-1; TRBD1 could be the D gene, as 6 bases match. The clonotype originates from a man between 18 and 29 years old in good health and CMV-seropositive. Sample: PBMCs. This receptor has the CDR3 CSVEYRAEALNTEAFF. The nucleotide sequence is TGCAGCGTTGAGTACAGGGCAGAAGCTCTAAACACTGAAGCTTTCTTT.